A single TCR beta chain is shown here with its context. Profiling relied on immunoSEQ multiplex PCR, and the TCRdb table lists in-frame clones only, not all of them. The data contain about 98,000 clones, approximately 81% of them singletons. Trimming shortened V by 5 bases and J by 3 bases, and 12 bases separated the two germline ends. The germline gives CDR1 LNHDA, CDR2 SQIVND (reference sequence). This CDR3 spans 14 amino acids. The data were obtained in a study of blood T cell repertoires in COVID-19. About the research overall: Whether acute or convalescent, the COVID-19 samples came from the United States, Italy and Spain. PBMCs, B-cell-depleted T cells, or T cells provided the cDNA or gDNA that made up the material.

The V and J genes are TRBV19 and TRBJ2-3, with a possible D match to TRBD1 (6 bases). The clonotype originates from a woman older than 75 with acute or convalescent COVID-19. The source material was peripheral blood. DNA of the CDR3: TGTGCCAGTAGTGCAGGGGTGATGACAGATACGCAGTATTTT. It is translated as CASSAGVMTDTQYF.